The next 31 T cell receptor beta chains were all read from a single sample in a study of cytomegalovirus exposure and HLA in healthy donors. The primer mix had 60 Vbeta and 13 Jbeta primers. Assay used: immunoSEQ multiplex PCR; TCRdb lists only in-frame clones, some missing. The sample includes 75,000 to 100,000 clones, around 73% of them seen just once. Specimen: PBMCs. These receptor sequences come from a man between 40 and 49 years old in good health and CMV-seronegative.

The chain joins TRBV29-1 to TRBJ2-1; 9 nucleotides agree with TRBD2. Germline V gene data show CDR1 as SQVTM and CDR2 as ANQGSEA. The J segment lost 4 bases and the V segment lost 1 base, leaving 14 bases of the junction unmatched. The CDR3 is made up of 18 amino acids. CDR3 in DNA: TGCAGCGTTGAAGTTAACTTCCCCCTAGCGGGACGTTACAATGAGCAGTTCTTC. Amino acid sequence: CSVEVNFPLAGRYNEQFF.

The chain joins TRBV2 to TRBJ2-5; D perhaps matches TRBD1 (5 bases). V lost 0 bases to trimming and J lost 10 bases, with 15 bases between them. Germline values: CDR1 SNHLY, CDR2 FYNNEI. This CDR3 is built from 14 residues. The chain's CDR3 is CASSEALRTSSQYF. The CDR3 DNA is TGTGCCAGCAGTGAAGCGCTTCGGACAAGTAGCCAGTACTTC. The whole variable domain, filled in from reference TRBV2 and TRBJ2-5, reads EPEVTQTPSHQVTQMGQEVILRCVPISNHLYFYWYRQILGQKVEFLVSFYNNEISEKSEIFDDQFSVERPDGSNFTLKIRSTKLEDSAMYFCASSEALRTSSQYFGPGTRLLVL.

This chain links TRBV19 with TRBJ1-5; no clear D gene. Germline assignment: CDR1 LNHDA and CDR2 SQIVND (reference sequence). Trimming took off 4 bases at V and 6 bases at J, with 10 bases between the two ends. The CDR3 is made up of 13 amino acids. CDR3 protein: CASSTGSGQPQHF. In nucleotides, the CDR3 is TGTGCCAGTAGTACCGGATCAGGTCAGCCCCAGCATTTT.

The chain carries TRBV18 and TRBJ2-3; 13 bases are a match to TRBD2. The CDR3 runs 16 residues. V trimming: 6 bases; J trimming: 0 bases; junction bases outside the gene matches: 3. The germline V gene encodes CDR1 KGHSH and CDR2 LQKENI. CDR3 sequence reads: CASSLTSGRSTDTQYF. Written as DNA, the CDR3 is TGTGCCAGCTCGTTGACTAGCGGGAGGAGCACAGATACGCAGTATTTT.

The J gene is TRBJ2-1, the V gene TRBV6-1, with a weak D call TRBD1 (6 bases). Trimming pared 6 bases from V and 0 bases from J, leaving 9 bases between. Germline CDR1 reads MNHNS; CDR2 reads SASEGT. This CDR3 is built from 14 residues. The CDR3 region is CASRSRGSYNEQFF. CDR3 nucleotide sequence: TGTGCCAGCAGAAGCAGGGGCTCCTACAATGAGCAGTTCTTC.

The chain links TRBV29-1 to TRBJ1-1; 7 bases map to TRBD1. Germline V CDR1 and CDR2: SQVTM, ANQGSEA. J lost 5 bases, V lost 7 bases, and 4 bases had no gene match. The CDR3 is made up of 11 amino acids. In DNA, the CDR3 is TGCAGCGCCCACAGGGGTACTGAAGCTTTCTTT. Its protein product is CSAHRGTEAFF. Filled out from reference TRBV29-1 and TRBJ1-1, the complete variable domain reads SAVISQKPSRDICQRGTSLTIQCQVDSQVTMMFWYRQQPGQSLTLIATANQGSEATYESGFVIDKFPISRPNLTFSTLTVSNMSPEDSSIYLCSAHRGTEAFFGQGTRLTVV.

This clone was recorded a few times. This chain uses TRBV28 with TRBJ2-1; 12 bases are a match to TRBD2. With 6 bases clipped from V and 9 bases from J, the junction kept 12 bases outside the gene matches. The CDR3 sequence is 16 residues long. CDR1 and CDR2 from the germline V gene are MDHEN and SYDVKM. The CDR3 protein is CASSPPLAGGRIEQFF. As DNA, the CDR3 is TGTGCCAGCAGCCCACCGCTAGCGGGAGGGAGAATTGAGCAGTTCTTC.

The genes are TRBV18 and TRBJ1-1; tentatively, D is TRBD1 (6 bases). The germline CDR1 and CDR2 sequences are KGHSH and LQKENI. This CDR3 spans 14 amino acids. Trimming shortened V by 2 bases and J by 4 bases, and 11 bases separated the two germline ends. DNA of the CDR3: TGTGCCAGCTCACCAGGGGGCGAGGGCACTGAAGCTTTCTTT. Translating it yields CASSPGGEGTEAFF.

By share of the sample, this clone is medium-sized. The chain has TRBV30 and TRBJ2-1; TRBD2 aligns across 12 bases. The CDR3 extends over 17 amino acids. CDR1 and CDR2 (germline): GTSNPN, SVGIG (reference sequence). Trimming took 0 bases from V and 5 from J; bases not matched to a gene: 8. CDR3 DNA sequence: TGTGCCTGGAGTGTTCTACTAGCGGGGGGCCAGAACAATGAGCAGTTCTTC. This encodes CAWSVLLAGGQNNEQFF.

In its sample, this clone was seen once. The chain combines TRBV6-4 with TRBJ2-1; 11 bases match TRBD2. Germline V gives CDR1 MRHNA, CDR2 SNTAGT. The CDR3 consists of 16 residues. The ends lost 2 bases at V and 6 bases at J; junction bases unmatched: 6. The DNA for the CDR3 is TGTGCCAGCAGTGACGTAGCGGGAGGGTCCGGCAATGAGCAGTTCTTC. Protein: CASSDVAGGSGNEQFF.

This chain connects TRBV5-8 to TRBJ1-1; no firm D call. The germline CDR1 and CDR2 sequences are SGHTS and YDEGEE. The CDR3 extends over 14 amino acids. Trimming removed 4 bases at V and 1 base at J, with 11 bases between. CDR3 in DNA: TGTGCCAGCAGCACGAGGAATTCGAACACTGAAGCTTTCTTT. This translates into CASSTRNSNTEAFF.

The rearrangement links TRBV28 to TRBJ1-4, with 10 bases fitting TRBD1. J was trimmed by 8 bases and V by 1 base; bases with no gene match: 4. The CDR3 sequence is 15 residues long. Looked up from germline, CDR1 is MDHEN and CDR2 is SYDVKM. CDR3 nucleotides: TGTGCCAGCAGTTTATCGGGACAGGGGTACGAAAAACTGTTTTTT. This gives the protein CASSLSGQGYEKLFF.

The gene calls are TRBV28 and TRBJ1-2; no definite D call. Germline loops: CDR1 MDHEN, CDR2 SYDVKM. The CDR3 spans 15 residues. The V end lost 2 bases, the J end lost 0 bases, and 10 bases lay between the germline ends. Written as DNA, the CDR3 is TGTGCCAGCAGTTTAGGAGGGAGTACTAACTATGGCTACACCTTC. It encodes CASSLGGSTNYGYTF.

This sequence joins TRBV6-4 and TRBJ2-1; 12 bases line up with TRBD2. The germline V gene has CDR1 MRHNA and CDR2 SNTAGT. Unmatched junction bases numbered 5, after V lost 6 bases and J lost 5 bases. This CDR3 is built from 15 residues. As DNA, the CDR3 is TGTGCCAGCAGCGTGACTAGCGGGAGTAACAATGAGCAGTTCTTC. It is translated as CASSVTSGSNNEQFF.

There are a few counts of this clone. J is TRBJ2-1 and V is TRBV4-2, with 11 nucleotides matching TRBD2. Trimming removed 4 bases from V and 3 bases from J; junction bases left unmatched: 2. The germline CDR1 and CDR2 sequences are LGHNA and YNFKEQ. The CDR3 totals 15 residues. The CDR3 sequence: CASSPGLADYNEQFF. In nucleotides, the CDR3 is TGTGCCAGCAGCCCGGGACTAGCGGACTACAATGAGCAGTTCTTC.

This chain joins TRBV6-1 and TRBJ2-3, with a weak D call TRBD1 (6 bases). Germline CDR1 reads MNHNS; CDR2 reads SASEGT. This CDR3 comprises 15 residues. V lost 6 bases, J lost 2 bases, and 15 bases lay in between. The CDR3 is CASRTEGDPTDTQYF. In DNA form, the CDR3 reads TGTGCCAGCAGGACCGAGGGGGACCCCACAGATACGCAGTATTTT.

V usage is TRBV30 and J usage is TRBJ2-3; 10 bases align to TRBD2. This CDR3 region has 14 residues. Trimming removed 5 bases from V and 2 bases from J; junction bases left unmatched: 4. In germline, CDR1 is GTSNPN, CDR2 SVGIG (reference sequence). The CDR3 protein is CAWSTSGLTDTQYF. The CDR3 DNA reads TGTGCCTGGTCGACTAGCGGGCTCACAGATACGCAGTATTTT.

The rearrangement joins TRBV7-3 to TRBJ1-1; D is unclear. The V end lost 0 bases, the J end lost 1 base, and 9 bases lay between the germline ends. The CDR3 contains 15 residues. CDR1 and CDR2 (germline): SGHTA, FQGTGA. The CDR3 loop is CASSLTSSENTEAFF. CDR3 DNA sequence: TGTGCCAGCAGCTTAACTTCCAGCGAGAACACTGAAGCTTTCTTT. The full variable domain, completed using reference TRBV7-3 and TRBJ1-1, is GAGVSQTPSNKVTEKGKYVELRCDPISGHTALYWYRQSLGQGPEFLIYFQGTGAADDSGLPNDRFFAVRPEGSVSTLKIQRTERGDSAVYLCASSLTSSENTEAFFGQGTRLTVV.

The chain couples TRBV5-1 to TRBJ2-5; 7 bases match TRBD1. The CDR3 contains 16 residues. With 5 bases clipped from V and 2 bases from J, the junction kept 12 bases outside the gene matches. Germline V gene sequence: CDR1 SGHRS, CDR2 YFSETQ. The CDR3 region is CASRLRNRGGQETQYF. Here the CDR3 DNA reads TGCGCCAGCAGGCTGCGGAACAGGGGTGGGCAAGAGACCCAGTACTTC.

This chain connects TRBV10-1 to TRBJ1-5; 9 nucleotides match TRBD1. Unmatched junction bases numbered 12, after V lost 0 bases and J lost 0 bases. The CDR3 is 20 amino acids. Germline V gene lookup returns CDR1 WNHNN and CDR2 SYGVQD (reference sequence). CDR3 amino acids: CASSESRDRDYLHSNQPQHF. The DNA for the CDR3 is TGCGCCAGCAGTGAGTCGAGGGACAGGGACTACCTTCATAGCAATCAGCCCCAGCATTTT.

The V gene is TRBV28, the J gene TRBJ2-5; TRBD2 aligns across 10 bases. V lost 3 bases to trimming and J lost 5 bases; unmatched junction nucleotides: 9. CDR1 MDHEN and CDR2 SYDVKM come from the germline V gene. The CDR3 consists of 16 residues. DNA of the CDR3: TGTGCCAGCAGTTTCGGGCTAGCGGGAGCTCGGGAGACCCAGTACTTC. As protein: CASSFGLAGARETQYF.

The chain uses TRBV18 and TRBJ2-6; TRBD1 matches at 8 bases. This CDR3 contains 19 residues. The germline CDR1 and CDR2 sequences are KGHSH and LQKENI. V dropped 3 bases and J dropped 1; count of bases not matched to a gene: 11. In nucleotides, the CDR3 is TGTGCCAGCTCACCTTTAGCAGGGGGCCCCCAATCTGGGGCCAACGTCCTGACTTTC. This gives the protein CASSPLAGGPQSGANVLTF.

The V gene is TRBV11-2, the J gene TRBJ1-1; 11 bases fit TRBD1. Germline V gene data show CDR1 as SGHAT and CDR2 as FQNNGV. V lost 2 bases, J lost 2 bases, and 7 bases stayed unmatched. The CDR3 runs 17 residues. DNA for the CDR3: TGTGCCAGCAGCTTAAGGGACAGGGGGGGTCGAAACACTGAAGCTTTCTTT. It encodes CASSLRDRGGRNTEAFF.

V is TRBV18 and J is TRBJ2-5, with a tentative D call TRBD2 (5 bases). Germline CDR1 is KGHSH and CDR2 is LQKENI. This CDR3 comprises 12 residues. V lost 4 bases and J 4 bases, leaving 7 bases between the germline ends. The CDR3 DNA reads TGTGCCAGCTCACGAGGGTTAGAGACCCAGTACTTC. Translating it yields CASSRGLETQYF.

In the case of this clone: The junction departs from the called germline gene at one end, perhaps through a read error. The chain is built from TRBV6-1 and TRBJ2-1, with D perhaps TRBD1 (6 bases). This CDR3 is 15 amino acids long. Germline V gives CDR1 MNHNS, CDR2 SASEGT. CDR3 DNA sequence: TGTACCAGCAGTGAACAGGGAATCTCCTACAATGAGCAGTTCTTC. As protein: CTSSEQGISYNEQFF.

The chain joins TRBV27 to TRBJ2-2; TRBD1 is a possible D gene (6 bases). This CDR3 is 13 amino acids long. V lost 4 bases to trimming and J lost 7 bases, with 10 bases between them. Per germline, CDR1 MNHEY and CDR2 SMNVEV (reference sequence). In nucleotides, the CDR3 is TGTGCCAGCAGTTACAGGGTCCGCGGGGAGCTGTTTTTT. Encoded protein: CASSYRVRGELFF.

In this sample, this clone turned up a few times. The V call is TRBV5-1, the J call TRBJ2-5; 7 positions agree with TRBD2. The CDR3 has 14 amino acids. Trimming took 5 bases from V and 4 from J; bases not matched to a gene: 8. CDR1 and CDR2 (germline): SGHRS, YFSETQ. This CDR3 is CASRSLREGETQYF. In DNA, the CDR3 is TGCGCCAGCAGGTCTTTGAGGGAGGGAGAGACCCAGTACTTC.

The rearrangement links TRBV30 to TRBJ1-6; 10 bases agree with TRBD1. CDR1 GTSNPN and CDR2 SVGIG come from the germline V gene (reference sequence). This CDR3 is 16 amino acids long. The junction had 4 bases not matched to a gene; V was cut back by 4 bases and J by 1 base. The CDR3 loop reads CAWNGQGGSYNSPLHF. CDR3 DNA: TGTGCCTGGAACGGACAGGGGGGGTCCTATAATTCACCCCTCCACTTT.

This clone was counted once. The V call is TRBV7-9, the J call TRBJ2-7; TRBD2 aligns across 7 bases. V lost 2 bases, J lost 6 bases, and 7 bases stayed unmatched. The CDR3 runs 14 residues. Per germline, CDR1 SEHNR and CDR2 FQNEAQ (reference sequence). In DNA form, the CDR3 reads TGTGCCAGCAGCTTACCAGCGGGGAGAGGCGAGCAGTACTTC. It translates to CASSLPAGRGEQYF.

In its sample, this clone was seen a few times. DNA of the CDR3: TGTGCCAGCAGCTTGGGCCTGAACAATGAGCAGTTCTTC. Protein sequence: CASSLGLNNEQFF. V and J are TRBV11-2 and TRBJ2-1; no definite D call. This CDR3 comprises 13 residues. The germline gives CDR1 SGHAT, CDR2 FQNNGV. The V end was cut by 3 bases, the J end by 5 bases, with 8 bases between.

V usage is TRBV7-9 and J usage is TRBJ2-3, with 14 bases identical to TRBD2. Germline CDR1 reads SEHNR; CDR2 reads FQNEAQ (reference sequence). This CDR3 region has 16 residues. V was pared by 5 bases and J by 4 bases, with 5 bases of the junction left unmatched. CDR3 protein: CASSPGTSGRADTQYF. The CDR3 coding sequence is TGTGCCAGCAGCCCCGGGACTAGCGGGAGAGCAGATACGCAGTATTTT. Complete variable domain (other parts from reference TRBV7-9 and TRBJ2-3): DTGVSQNPRHKITKRGQNVTFRCDPISEHNRLYWYRQTLGQGPEFLTYFQNEAQLEKSRLLSDRFSAERPKGSFSTLEIQRTEQGDSAMYLCASSPGTSGRADTQYFGPGTRLTVL.